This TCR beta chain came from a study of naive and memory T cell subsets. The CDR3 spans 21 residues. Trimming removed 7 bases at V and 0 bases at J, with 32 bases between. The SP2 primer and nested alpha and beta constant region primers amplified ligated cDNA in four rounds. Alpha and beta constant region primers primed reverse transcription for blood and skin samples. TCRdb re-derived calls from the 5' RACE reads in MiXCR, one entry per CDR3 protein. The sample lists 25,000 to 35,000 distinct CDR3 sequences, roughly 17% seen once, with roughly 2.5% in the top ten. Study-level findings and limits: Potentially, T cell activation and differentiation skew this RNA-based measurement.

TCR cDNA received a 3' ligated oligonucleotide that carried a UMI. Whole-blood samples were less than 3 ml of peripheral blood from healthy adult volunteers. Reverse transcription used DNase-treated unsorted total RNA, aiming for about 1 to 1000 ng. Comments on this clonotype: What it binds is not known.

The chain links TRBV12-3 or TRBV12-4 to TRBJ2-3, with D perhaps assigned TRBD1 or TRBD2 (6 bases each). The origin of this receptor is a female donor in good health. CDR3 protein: CASTSRGTRGPYLPSTDTQYF. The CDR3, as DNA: TGTGCCAGCACGTCCCGGGGGACTCGGGGGCCCTATTTACCCAGCACAGATACGCAGTATTTT.